The 19 T cell receptor beta chains given below trace back to one sample, sequenced in a study of cytomegalovirus exposure and HLA in healthy donors. The PCR used 60 Vbeta and 13 Jbeta primers. The method was immunoSEQ multiplex PCR; TCRdb's version includes in-frame clones alone and lacks a portion of them. The top ten clones hold 3% of a sample with 60,000 to 70,000 clones, about 60% of them seen once. What was sequenced was PBMCs. All receptors derive from a woman aged 50 to 60 in good health and CMV-seronegative.

This chain links TRBV29-1 with TRBJ2-7, with 8 bases aligning to TRBD1. CDR1 and CDR2 (germline): SQVTM, ANQGSEA. The CDR3 sequence is 15 residues long. V shed 3 bases and J 4 bases; nucleotides not matched to a gene: 11. CDR3 region: CSVEILTGAVYEQYF. CDR3 bases: TGCAGCGTTGAGATTTTGACAGGGGCTGTATACGAGCAGTACTTC.

The genes are TRBV7-2 and TRBJ1-2; TRBD1 matches at 10 bases. Losses at the gene ends were 5 bases for V and 3 bases for J; bases not matched to a gene: 6. Germline V lookup: CDR1 SGHTA, CDR2 FQGNSA. The CDR3 is made up of 15 amino acids. In DNA form, the CDR3 reads TGTGCCAGCAGCCGGACAGGGGGAAATCACTATGGCTACACCTTC. Its protein is CASSRTGGNHYGYTF.

The DNA for the CDR3 is TGTGCCACCAGCATGGACAGGGTGCGGGGCGAGCAGTACTTC. This sequence encodes CATSMDRVRGEQYF. The rearrangement uses TRBV15 and TRBJ2-7; 8 positions agree with TRBD1. The junction had 8 bases not matched to a gene; V was cut back by 4 bases and J by 6 bases. This CDR3 is built from 14 residues. Germline V gives CDR1 LNHNV, CDR2 YYDKDF (reference sequence).

The chain carries TRBV7-9 and TRBJ1-3; 7 bases are a match to TRBD1. This CDR3 has 14 residues. CDR1 SEHNR and CDR2 FQNEAQ come from the germline V gene (reference sequence). V dropped 5 bases and J dropped 3; count of bases not matched to a gene: 4. CDR3 amino acids: CASSLDRIGNTIYF. The DNA of the CDR3 is TGTGCCAGCAGCCTGGACAGGATTGGAAACACCATATATTTT.

The V call is TRBV4-2, the J call TRBJ2-6; a possible D gene is TRBD1 (5 bases). The germline V and J ends were trimmed by 0 bases and 11 bases, with 14 bases remaining between them. Germline loops: CDR1 LGHNA, CDR2 YNFKEQ. This CDR3 spans 15 amino acids. Here the CDR3 DNA reads TGTGCCAGCAGCCAAGATAGGCAGGGCCTATACGTCCTGACTTTC. It encodes CASSQDRQGLYVLTF.

The chain joins TRBV28 to TRBJ2-7; 10 positions agree with TRBD1. Unmatched junction bases numbered 4, after V lost 8 bases and J lost 3 bases. Germline-derived CDR1 and CDR2 are MDHEN and SYDVKM. The CDR3 spans 13 residues. CDR3 region: CASYRDRGYEQYF. CDR3 sequence (DNA): TGTGCCAGCTACCGGGACAGGGGCTACGAGCAGTACTTC.

V usage is TRBV7-9 and J usage is TRBJ2-2; the D gene is possibly TRBD1 (6 bases). The germline gives CDR1 SEHNR, CDR2 FQNEAQ (reference sequence). V shed 3 bases and J shed 1 base, with 12 bases lying between them. This CDR3 contains 16 residues. The CDR3 here is CASSFSGDLNTGELFF. The CDR3 nucleotides read TGTGCCAGCAGCTTTTCAGGGGACCTGAACACCGGGGAGCTGTTTTTT.

This clone has just a few counts. The V gene is TRBV9, the J gene TRBJ1-1, with D possibly matching TRBD1 (5 bases). V lost 4 bases and J 1 base, leaving 11 bases between the germline ends. Germline V gene data show CDR1 as SGDLS and CDR2 as YYNGEE. The CDR3 covers 14 residues. CDR3 nucleotide sequence: TGTGCCAGCAGCCTTCGCGGGGGGAACACTGAAGCTTTCTTT. Translated, it gives CASSLRGGNTEAFF.

The chain links TRBV28 to TRBJ1-2, with TRBD1 as a possible D gene (6 bases). V was clipped by 3 bases and J by 1 base, with 18 bases between them. CDR3 size: 17 residues. CDR1 MDHEN and CDR2 SYDVKM come from the germline V gene. The CDR3 DNA is TGTGCCAGCAGTTTCCCCTCGACAGGAGATCTTAACTATGGCTACACCTTC. Translated: CASSFPSTGDLNYGYTF.

The rearrangement joins TRBV9 to TRBJ2-5; a possible D gene is TRBD2 (5 bases). CDR3 length equals 14 residues. V lost 0 bases to trimming and J lost 2 bases, with 8 bases between them. Germline V gene sequence: CDR1 SGDLS, CDR2 YYNGEE. The CDR3: CASSVGGLQETQYF. The CDR3 nucleotides are TGTGCCAGCAGCGTAGGAGGGCTGCAAGAGACCCAGTACTTC. Filled out from reference TRBV9 and TRBJ2-5, the complete variable domain reads DSGVTQTPKHLITATGQRVTLRCSPRSGDLSVYWYQQSLDQGLQFLIQYYNGEERAKGNILERFSAQQFPDLHSELNLSSLELGDSALYFCASSVGGLQETQYFGPGTRLLVL.

This clone was seen more than once but under ten times. The rearrangement links TRBV5-4 to TRBJ1-2; the match to TRBD1 covers 7 bases. CDR1 is SGHNT, CDR2 YYREEE, per germline (reference sequence). The ends lost 2 bases at V and 3 bases at J; junction bases unmatched: 4. The CDR3 extends over 14 amino acids. In nucleotides, the CDR3 is TGTGCCAGCAGCTTCAGACAGGGCGACTATGGCTACACCTTC. This encodes CASSFRQGDYGYTF.

The chain combines TRBV29-1 with TRBJ2-1; 9 nucleotides agree with TRBD1. Germline CDR1 reads SQVTM; CDR2 reads ANQGSEA. The CDR3 covers 14 residues. V shed 8 bases, J shed 8 bases, and the junction held 13 bases outside the gene matches. The CDR3 DNA follows: TGCAGCACCCCTGGGACAGGGCTTTTTGATGAGCAGTTCTTC. Its translation is CSTPGTGLFDEQFF.

The chain recombines TRBV4-3 with TRBJ1-4, with D possibly being TRBD1 (5 bases). V lost 0 bases to trimming and J lost 7 bases, with 18 bases between them. CDR3 size: 17 residues. The germline gives CDR1 LGHNA, CDR2 YSLEER. CDR3 protein: CASSQDHFAGRFEKLFF. In nucleotides, the CDR3 is TGCGCCAGCAGCCAAGATCATTTTGCGGGGCGATTTGAAAAACTGTTTTTT.

This clone was seen a few times. The rearrangement links TRBV9 to TRBJ2-3, with 8 bases fitting TRBD1. V trimming: 0 bases; J trimming: 5 bases; junction bases outside the gene matches: 5. From germline, CDR1 is SGDLS and CDR2 YYNGEE. This CDR3 comprises 15 residues. Here the CDR3 reads CASSVGSRGQDTQYF. The CDR3 DNA sequence: TGTGCCAGCAGCGTAGGGAGCAGGGGGCAAGATACGCAGTATTTT. Variable domain in full (rest from reference TRBV9 and TRBJ2-3): DSGVTQTPKHLITATGQRVTLRCSPRSGDLSVYWYQQSLDQGLQFLIQYYNGEERAKGNILERFSAQQFPDLHSELNLSSLELGDSALYFCASSVGSRGQDTQYFGPGTRLTVL.

DNA for the CDR3: TGCGCCAGCAGCCAAGTTGGGACAGGGCCGTACGAGCAGTACTTC. Amino acid sequence: CASSQVGTGPYEQYF. The V and J genes are TRBV4-3 and TRBJ2-7; 9 positions agree with TRBD1. The V and J ends lost 1 base and 4 bases, in that order; junction bases with no gene match: 5. CDR1 LGHNA and CDR2 YSLEER come from the germline V gene. This CDR3 comprises 15 residues.

This chain links TRBV28 with TRBJ2-7, with 10 bases aligning to TRBD2. This CDR3 has 15 amino acids. The V gene end was trimmed by 3 bases and the J gene end by 1 base; junction bases not matched to a gene: 3. Per the germline V gene, CDR1 is MDHEN and CDR2 is SYDVKM. The CDR3 reads CASSLGLAYSYEQYF. In DNA, the CDR3 is TGTGCCAGCAGTTTGGGACTAGCGTATTCCTACGAGCAGTACTTC.

This clone has a handful of counts. The V and J genes are TRBV7-2 and TRBJ2-1; 9 bases match TRBD2. The junction had 3 bases not matched to a gene; V was cut back by 4 bases and J by 2 bases. CDR3 length equals 15 residues. The germline gives CDR1 SGHTA, CDR2 FQGNSA. The CDR3 protein is CASSSLAGPYNEQFF. CDR3 sequence (DNA): TGTGCCAGCAGCTCCCTAGCGGGGCCCTACAATGAGCAGTTCTTC.

This clone appeared a few times. This rearrangement joins TRBV7-9 to TRBJ2-3; 8 bases line up with TRBD2. This CDR3 is 14 amino acids long. Germline CDR1 and CDR2: SEHNR and FQNEAQ (reference sequence). With 5 bases clipped from V and 4 bases from J, the junction kept 5 bases outside the gene matches. The CDR3 sequence: CASSPGTRSDTQYF. The CDR3 region has the DNA TGTGCCAGCAGCCCAGGGACTAGATCAGATACGCAGTATTTT.

The CDR3 DNA reads as TGTGCCAGTAGTACCCCAGGGGCGAGCAATCAGCCCCAGCATTTT. It encodes CASSTPGASNQPQHF. This sequence joins TRBV19 and TRBJ1-5; possibly TRBD1 for D (6 bases). The CDR3 consists of 15 residues. CDR1 is LNHDA and CDR2 is SQIVND in the germline V gene (reference sequence). Trimming stripped 4 bases from V and 1 base from J, with 11 bases between. Supplemented by reference TRBV19 and TRBJ1-5, the full variable domain reads DGGITQSPKYLFRKEGQNVTLSCEQNLNHDAMYWYRQDPGQGLRLIYYSQIVNDFQKGDIAEGYSVSREKKESFPLTVTSAQKNPTAFYLCASSTPGASNQPQHFGDGTRLSIL.